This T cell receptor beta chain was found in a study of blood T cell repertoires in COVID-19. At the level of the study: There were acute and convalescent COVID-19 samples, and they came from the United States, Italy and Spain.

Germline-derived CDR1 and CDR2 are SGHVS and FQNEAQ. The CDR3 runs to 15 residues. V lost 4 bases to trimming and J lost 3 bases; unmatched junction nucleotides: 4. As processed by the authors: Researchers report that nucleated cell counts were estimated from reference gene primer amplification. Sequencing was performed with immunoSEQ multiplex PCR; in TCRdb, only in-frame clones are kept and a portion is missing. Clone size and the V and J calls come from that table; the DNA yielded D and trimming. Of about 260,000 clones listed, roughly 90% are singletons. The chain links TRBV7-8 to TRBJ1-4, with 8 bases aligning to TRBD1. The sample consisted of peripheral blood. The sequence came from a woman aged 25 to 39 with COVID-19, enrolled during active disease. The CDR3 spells CASSSSGGPNEKLFF. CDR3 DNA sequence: TGTGCCAGCAGCTCCTCAGGGGGCCCTAATGAAAAACTGTTTTTT.